The TCR beta chain described here comes from a study of blood T cell repertoires in COVID-19. Across the whole study: Spain, Italy and the United States supplied samples that represented acute and convalescent COVID-19. PBMCs, B-cell-depleted T cells, or T cells provided the cDNA or gDNA that made up the material.

Methods used by the authors: Counts of nucleated cells, estimated from reference gene primer amplification, were obtained. Profiling relied on immunoSEQ multiplex PCR, and the TCRdb table lists in-frame clones only, not all of them. Clone size and V and J calls were adopted from that table, with D and trimming inferred from the DNA. In the table there are fewer than 150,000 clones, about 87% of which are singletons. This CDR3 comprises 15 residues. With 6 bases removed from V and 5 bases from J, the gap between germline ends came to 19 bases. The V gene's germline CDR1 is MNHEY and CDR2 SVGAGI. The chain uses TRBV6-5 and TRBJ1-1, with a weak D call TRBD1 (6 bases). This receptor was taken from a woman in her sixties with acute or convalescent COVID-19. Source material: peripheral blood. CDR3 nucleotides: TGTGCCAGCAGGGGGGGGGCGCGGTTGAGGACTGAAGCTTTCTTT. Translation gives CASRGGARLRTEAFF.